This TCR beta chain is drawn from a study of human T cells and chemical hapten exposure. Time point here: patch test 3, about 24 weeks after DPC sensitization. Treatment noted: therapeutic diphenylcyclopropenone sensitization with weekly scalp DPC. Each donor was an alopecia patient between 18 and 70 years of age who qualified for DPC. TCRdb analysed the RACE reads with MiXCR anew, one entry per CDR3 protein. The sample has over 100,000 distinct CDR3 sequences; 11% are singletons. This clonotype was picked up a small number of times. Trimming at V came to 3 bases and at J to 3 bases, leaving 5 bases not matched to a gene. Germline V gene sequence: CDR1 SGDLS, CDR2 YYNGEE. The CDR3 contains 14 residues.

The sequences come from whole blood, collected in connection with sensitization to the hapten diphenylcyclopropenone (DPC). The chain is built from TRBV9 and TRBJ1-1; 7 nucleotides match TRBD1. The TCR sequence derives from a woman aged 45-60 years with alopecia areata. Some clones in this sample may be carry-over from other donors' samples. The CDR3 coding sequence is TGTGCCAGCAGCGGCGGACAGGTTCACACTGAAGCTTTCTTT. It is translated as CASSGGQVHTEAFF.